Listed below are T cell receptor beta chains from one sample, sequenced in a study of blood T cell repertoires in COVID-19. Generated by immunoSEQ multiplex PCR, the TCRdb table keeps only in-frame clones and is missing some. This sample has some 150,000 clones, with 75% to 90% found just once. The sequenced material came from peripheral blood. These receptors all stem from a human donor in a cohort sampled during active COVID-19. CDR3s include the opening cysteine and the closing phenylalanine or tryptophan.

TRBV28	TRBJ1-1	CASSPNNARAFF
TRBV18	TRBJ2-2	CASSLGTGDTGELFF
TRBV11-3	TRBJ2-1	CASSLSRETFNEQFF
TRBV19	TRBJ2-5	CASSPRDRQETQYF
TRBV7-9	TRBJ1-1	CASSLRRGPRLNTEAFF
TRBV30	TRBJ2-7	CAWSEGGVYEQYF
TRBV7-3	TRBJ2-3	CASSPSLAGAGDTQYF
TRBV2	TRBJ2-5	CASSESMVRLLYF
TRBV30	TRBJ2-6	CAWSRSAGANVLTF
TRBV2	TRBJ1-4	CASRLTDSTNEKLFF
TRBV5-1	TRBJ2-5	CASSLGIVGTGEETQYF
TRBV13	TRBJ2-1	CASSPQAGGVEQFF
TRBV29-1	TRBJ1-1	CSVEYNRVKDTEAFF
TRBV7-9	TRBJ1-2	CASSLAGGSYGYTF
TRBV5-1	TRBJ2-1	CASSPESQGEQFF
TRBV2	TRBJ1-2	CASSELAGAGYTF
TRBV6-1	TRBJ2-5	CASSDGRSGTQYF
TRBV7-2	TRBJ1-1	CASSFREFNTEAFF
TRBV5-1	TRBJ2-5	CASSLAQGRQETQYF
TRBV19	TRBJ1-2	CASSTPEDRWYGYTF
TRBV2	TRBJ1-2	CASSRQGGRYGYTF
TRBV30	TRBJ1-2	CAWSVTAGGYTF
TRBV25-1	TRBJ2-5	CASSESGLETQYF
TRBV19	TRBJ2-3	CASSPGLSLADTQYF
TRBV4-2	TRBJ2-2	CASSQEQASGTGELFF
TRBV10-2	TRBJ2-3	CASSEVGSGGTDTQYF
TRBV15	TRBJ1-1	CATCQGPMNTEAFF
TRBV29-1	TRBJ1-4	CSVRAAQGDEKLFF
TRBV5-4	TRBJ1-5	CASSNYDQGSGQPQHF
TRBV9	TRBJ2-5	CASSRGETQYF
TRBV4-1	TRBJ2-3	CASSPSTSPSTDTQYF
TRBV12-5	TRBJ2-1	CASGLGTSGRYNEQFF
TRBV4-1	TRBJ1-4	CASGPGEAINEKLFF
TRBV5-1	TRBJ2-1	CASSITSGGTDEQFF
TRBV3-1/TRBV3-2	TRBJ2-7	CASSYRDEQYF
TRBV18	TRBJ1-3	CASSQQEYSGNTIYF